This T cell receptor (beta chain) was captured by sequencing in a study of blood T cells in healthy people across ages (dated by TCRdb to the mid-2010s). Notes on the research overall: In model experiments, roughly one uniquely barcoded TCR beta cDNA molecule per two T cells was captured by template switching. Using deep sequencing normalized with unique cDNA molecular identifiers, the study measured how TCR beta repertoire diversity changes with age. The donors were split into four age groups: young (average 16 years), middle-aged (39), aged (62) and long-lived (approximately 80). For two donors (one aged 18 to 30 and one aged 80 or older), the study analyzed two additional independent replicas of 1 million unique cDNA reads from the same blood draw. Study-wide findings and limitations: The long-lived group showed more naive CD4+ T cells, fewer expanded clones and increased TCR diversity than the aged group, suggesting age selection. Estimates of total diversity based on one million sequenced T cells were considered lower bounds and underestimates. Observed TCR beta diversity correlated strongly with the percentage of naive T cells measured by flow cytometry. Observed TCR beta diversity per million T cells fell roughly linearly with age, and a significant reduction was already apparent by age approximately 40. Conclusive comparison of naive and antigen-experienced compartments was prevented by the profiling of bulk unsorted PBMCs. The CMV infection status of donors was not known, potentially confounding age-related changes in expanded clonotypes.

The donors were roughly 38 Caucasian individuals from Russia, aged roughly 6 to 100 years, who were systemically healthy. Each donor gave 8 to 10 milliliters of peripheral blood, drawn into EDTA-treated Vacutainer tubes. Ficoll-Paque density-gradient centrifugation was used to isolate PBMCs, with at least 7 million per sample. Total RNA was extracted from PBMCs with Trizol reagent, with at least 6 micrograms obtained per sample. Naive CD45RAhigh/CD27high T cell percentages were measured by flow cytometry on a PBMC aliquot from every donor. V is pruned by 6 bases and J by 4 bases, leaving 7 bases of the junction without a gene match. From a lookup of the germline V gene, CDR1 and CDR2 are ENHRY and SYGVKD. The CDR3 goes from the cysteine to the phenylalanine over 14 residues. Only CDR3 DNA is held: 42 bases, read in frame from base 1. Libraries were made using 5' RACE. The data were produced on an Illumina HiSeq 2500. A second PCR of roughly 6 to 12 cycles was performed with a sample-barcoded 5' primer and a J-beta primer mix. A unique molecular identifier was introduced onto each TCR beta cDNA molecule by a template-switch 5' adaptor carrying 12 random nucleotides. At least 2.5 million CDR3-containing paired-end reads were obtained from each sample. All of the RNA was converted into first-strand cDNA using the Mint cDNA synthesis kit, with a TRBC-specific oligonucleotide serving as the primer. Following uracil-DNA glycosylase treatment, all cDNA underwent a first 18-cycle PCR with the universal primers M1SS and BC2_uni_R. As for the original processing: For normalization, 1 million high-quality reads, each with a distinct molecular identifier, were randomly selected from each sample. Instead of being binned into consensus sequences, reads with shared molecular identifiers were discarded. CDR3 identification, clonotype clustering and error correction used MiTCR with a Q25 quality threshold and the strictest error-elimination algorithm. A nonparametric unseen species model with Euler transformation was used to estimate a lower bound on total TCR beta diversity. Starting from the raw public reads, TCRdb applied fastp trimming at Q25, assembled clones with MiXCR and retained in-frame beta chains. Rows matching on CDR3 protein sequence are summarized as one entry with the most common DNA and genes. What appears here as the V and J calls and clone size reflects TCRdb's work, not the paper's. In this sample the table shows approximately 900,000 distinct CDR3 sequences, about 27% of which occur a single time. Roughly a tenth of the sample is taken by the ten largest.

This clonotype was recorded many times. Its target antigen remains unknown. The record has no base qualities; no much larger clone is one base away. These data were also filed under a second study, of T cells of mothers and their children. As the second paper documents: Nine systemically healthy Caucasian individuals, comprising three mothers and their six children, were included as donors. cDNA synthesis consumed the entire amount of extracted RNA, loaded at roughly 1.5 ug RNA in each 15 ul reaction. Sample barcodes and 2-4 random nucleotides were added via the M1S primer in the second PCR. More than 9 million TCR beta CDR3 reads were obtained from each mother, and 2.5 million to 3.5 million reads were obtained from each child. Thymic selection shapes the output of TCR recombination in a similar way in related and unrelated pairs, and inherited differences have a minor effect. Normalized repertoire overlap was always found to be slightly, but never significantly, higher in related mother-child pairs than in unrelated mother-child pairs. Persistent microchimeric T cell clones were not detected, at a sensitivity of around 99 clones per million clonotypes. In the study, deep NGS was used to compare the TCR beta repertoires of mothers and children, and features distinguishing related mother-child pairs from unrelated individuals were sought. The mean age was roughly 36 +/- 4 years for the mothers and roughly 10 +/- 4 years for the children. After adapter ligation with NEBNext reagents, the libraries were sequenced on Illumina HiSeq 2000 with 100+100 nt paired-end reads. To prevent cross-contamination, the mother and child libraries were prepared a month apart and were sequenced in separate runs. Between roughly 500,000 and 2,100,000 distinct TCR beta clonotypes were identified per donor. Naive TCR beta clonotypes were estimated from low-frequency clonotypes matched to each donor's FACS-determined naive share, without sorting.

The receptor comes from a woman in her 40s in good health. Sequenced material: blood. This chain is built from TRBV10-3 and TRBJ2-7; 9 bases in the middle match TRBD1. The bases read TGTGCCATCAGCCAGGGACAGGGCTGGTACGAGCAGTACTTC. The encoded protein is CAISQGQGWYEQYF.